This T cell receptor (beta chain) was recovered during a study of blood T cell repertoires in COVID-19. As for the study in general: Sources were T cells, B-cell-depleted T cells, or PBMCs; the material itself was cDNA or gDNA.

Germline V lookup: CDR1 LNHDA, CDR2 SQIVND (reference sequence). V was cut by 6 bases and J by 0 bases, with 5 bases left in between. CDR3 length equals 12 residues. Participants spanned ages about 18 to 100 years and resided in around 25 US areas. In assigning cohorts, the study relied on participant-reported clinical history. TCRdb keeps only in-frame clones here, not all; method: immunoSEQ multiplex PCR. The sample lists roughly 260,000 clones, roughly nine tenths occurring once. The chain couples TRBV19 to TRBJ1-1, with D hard to call. The TCR originated in a human donor in a cohort exposed to, infected with or recovered from COVID-19 (not recorded which). The donor label of this sample is uncertain. The sequencing sample was made of PBMCs or T cells enriched from blood (not recorded which). The CDR3, as DNA: TGTGCCAGTAGCCTTGTGAACACTGAAGCTTTCTTT. It translates to CASSLVNTEAFF.